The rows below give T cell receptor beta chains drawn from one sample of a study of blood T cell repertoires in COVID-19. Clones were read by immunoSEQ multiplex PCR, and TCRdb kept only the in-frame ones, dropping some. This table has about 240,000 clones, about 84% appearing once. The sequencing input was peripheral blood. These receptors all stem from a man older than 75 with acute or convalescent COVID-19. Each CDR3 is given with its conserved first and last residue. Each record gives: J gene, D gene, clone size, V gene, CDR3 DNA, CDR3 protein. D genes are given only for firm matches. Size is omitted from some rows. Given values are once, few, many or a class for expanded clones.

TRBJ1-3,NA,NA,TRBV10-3,TGTGCCATCAGTGATCCAGGGAAGTCTGGAAACACCATATATTTT,CAISDPGKSGNTIYF
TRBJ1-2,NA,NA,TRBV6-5,TGTGCCAGCATGTACGGGGGAGTGGGCTATGGCTACACCTTC,CASMYGGVGYGYTF
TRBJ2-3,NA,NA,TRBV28,TGTGCCAGCAGTAACAGGGTGCCGCCAGATACGCAGTATTTT,CASSNRVPPDTQYF
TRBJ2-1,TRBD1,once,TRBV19,TGTGCCAGTCGGCCACCGGGACAGGGTATAGGGGAGCAGTTCTTC,CASRPPGQGIGEQFF
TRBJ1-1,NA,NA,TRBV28,TGTGCCAGCAGTTTCGTGGGGTCGGGGACTGAAGCTTTCTTT,CASSFVGSGTEAFF
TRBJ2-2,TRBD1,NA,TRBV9,TGTGCCAGCAGCGCTACAGGGGCGACTACCGGGGAGCTGTTTTTT,CASSATGATTGELFF
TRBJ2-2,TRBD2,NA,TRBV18,TGTGCCAGCTCCGGACTAGCGGGGGGAAGTGGCACCGGGGAGCTGTTTTTT,CASSGLAGGSGTGELFF
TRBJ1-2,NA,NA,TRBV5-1,TGCGCCAGCAGCTTGTCTGGGGAGCGCGGCTACACCTTC,CASSLSGERGYTF
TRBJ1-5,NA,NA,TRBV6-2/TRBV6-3,TGTGCCAGCAGTCCCGGACTGAAGGTCGGCAATCAGCCCCAGCATTTT,CASSPGLKVGNQPQHF
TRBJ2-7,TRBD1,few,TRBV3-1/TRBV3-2,TGTGCCAGCAGGTGGACAGGGGCGAACGAGCAGTACTTC,CASRWTGANEQYF
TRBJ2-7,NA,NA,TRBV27,TGTGCCAGCAGTTTATCGTTTCTAGTATCCCACGAGCAGTACTTC,CASSLSFLVSHEQYF
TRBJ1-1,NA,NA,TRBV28,TGTGCCAGCAGTTTACAGGGACTTGACACTGAAGCTTTCTTT,CASSLQGLDTEAFF
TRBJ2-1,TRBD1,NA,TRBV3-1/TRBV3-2,TGTGCCAGCAGCCGGACAGGGGCCGCCTCCTACAATGAGCAGTTCTTC,CASSRTGAASYNEQFF
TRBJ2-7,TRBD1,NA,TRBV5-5,TGTGCCAGCAGCTCCTCTCCCGGGACAGGGGCCATCCACGAGCAGTACTTC,CASSSSPGTGAIHEQYF
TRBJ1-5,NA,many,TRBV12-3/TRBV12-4,TGTGCCAGCAGCCGTAGCGGAGATCAGCCCCAGCATTTT,CASSRSGDQPQHF
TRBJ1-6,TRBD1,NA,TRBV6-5,TGTGCCAGCACCCGACAGGGATCACCCCTCCACTTT,CASTRQGSPLHF
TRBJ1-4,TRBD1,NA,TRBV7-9,TGTGCCAGCAGTTTCGGACAGGGGACAGAAAAACTGTTTTTT,CASSFGQGTEKLFF